This T cell receptor beta chain emerged from a study of blood T cell repertoires in COVID-19. As for the study in general: Sources were T cells, B-cell-depleted T cells, or PBMCs; the material itself was cDNA or gDNA.

The count of this clone is one. The ends lost 4 bases at V and 4 bases at J; junction bases unmatched: 5. CDR1 and CDR2 from the germline V gene are MNHEY and SVGEGT. This CDR3 spans 15 amino acids. How the authors handled the data: Reference gene primer amplification yielded estimated nucleated cell counts. Clones were read by immunoSEQ multiplex PCR, and TCRdb kept only the in-frame ones, dropping some. V and J calls and clone size are those listed in that table; D and trimming were worked out from the DNA. This table holds tens of thousands of clones, around 81% found once. This clonotype originated in a woman in her sixties with acute or convalescent COVID-19. The material sequenced was peripheral blood. The V gene is TRBV6-2 or TRBV6-3, the J gene TRBJ2-1; TRBD2 matches at 9 bases. The CDR3 reads CASSSASGNYNEQFF. CDR3 nucleotide sequence: TGTGCCAGCAGTTCGGCTAGCGGGAATTACAATGAGCAGTTCTTC.